A single sample is the source of the 27 T cell receptor delta chains below, sequenced in a study of gamma-delta T cells after stem cell transplantation. TCRdb processed the RT-PCR reads again with the CATT caller. The sample yields over 2,500 delta-chain clones, approximately 2.9% seen once. Sequencing was done on a sample of gamma-delta T cells. These receptors came from a human donor. It is not recorded whose cells these are; they may come from a transplant donor.

Turning to this clone: The protein in TCRdb stems from a much larger clone and differs at residue 4 from this DNA's translation, likely a read error; here the protein is translated from the DNA. V and J are TRDV2 and TRDJ1, with 11 nucleotides matching TRDD3. There are 20 residues in the CDR3. Germline V gene lookup returns CDR1 GEAIGNYY and CDR2 EKD. The CDR3 protein is CACGTVGGGYVNLDTDKLIF. The DNA of the CDR3 is TGTGCCTGTGGCACCGTTGGTGGGGGATACGTCAATTTGGACACCGATAAACTCATCTTT.

This clone was detected a few times. The TCRdb protein comes from a much larger clone and disagrees with this DNA's translation at residue 9, likely due to a read error; the protein given here is derived from the DNA. The CDR3: CACVDLGADTDKLIF. The CDR3, as DNA: TGTGCCTGTGTTGACCTGGGGGCCGACACCGATAAACTCATCTTT. The chain carries TRDV2 and TRDJ1; 7 bases line up with TRDD3. Germline V gene lookup returns CDR1 GEAIGNYY and CDR2 EKD. J was trimmed by 0 bases and V by 5 bases; bases with no gene match: 8. This CDR3 comprises 15 residues.

This clone came up a few times. TCRdb lists the protein of a much larger clone for this DNA, which differs at residue 6, so this is likely a read error; the protein given here is translated from the DNA itself. The chain recombines TRDV2 with TRDJ1, with TRDD3 matching 7 bases. Germline V gene lookup returns CDR1 GEAIGNYY and CDR2 EKD. The CDR3 sequence is 20 residues long. The V and J ends lost 0 bases and 0 bases, in that order; junction bases with no gene match: 18. The DNA of the CDR3 is TGTGCCTGTGACACCGCTTCCACTTCTGGGGGTCCTTCGTACACCGATAAACTCATCTTT. This codes for CACDTASTSGGPSYTDKLIF.

This clone showed up just a few times. The TCRdb protein, from a much larger clone, departs from this DNA's translation at residue 3, likely by read error; the protein shown derives from the DNA. The V and J genes are TRDV2 and TRDJ1; no definite D call. Germline lookup yields CDR1 GEAIGNYY and CDR2 EKD. This CDR3 contains 15 residues. The chain's CDR3 is CASDTGTAYTDKLIF. DNA of the CDR3: TGTGCCAGTGACACCGGTACTGCTTACACCGATAAACTCATCTTT.

About this clone: A much larger clonotype is one base distant, so this may be a read error. Other nucleotide sequences from this sample produce the same CDR3. The chain joins TRDV2 to TRDJ1; D is perhaps TRDD3 (5 bases). Germline CDR1 and CDR2: GEAIGNYY and EKD. This CDR3 region has 15 residues. Trimming left V 3 bases short and J 8 bases short, with 21 bases between. In nucleotides, the CDR3 is TGTGCCTGTGACGCGCTTGAAGGGGGGCCCCCGAAACTCATCTTT. This sequence encodes CACDALEGGPPKLIF.

This clone was seen only a few times. TCRdb's protein for this DNA is that of a much larger clone and differs from the translation at residue 3, likely a read error; the protein shown is the DNA translation. The CDR3 region is CARDTAGSPLDKLIF. DNA for the CDR3: TGTGCCCGTGACACCGCGGGGAGCCCCCTCGATAAACTCATCTTT. The chain has TRDV2 and TRDJ1; possible D gene TRDD3, 5 bases. CDR3 size: 15 residues. In germline, CDR1 is GEAIGNYY, CDR2 EKD.

In regard to this clone: TCRdb's listed protein matches a much larger clone and diverges from this DNA's translation at residue 6, likely through a read error; the protein shown comes from the DNA. The V call is TRDV2, the J call TRDJ1; D is unclear. The germline gives CDR1 GEAIGNYY, CDR2 EKD. V lost 0 bases, J lost 11 bases, and 21 bases lay in between. This CDR3 spans 15 amino acids. Here the CDR3 reads CACDTASSKLEWLIF. The CDR3, as DNA: TGTGCCTGTGACACCGCCTCCTCCAAATTAGAGTGGCTCATCTTT.

On this clone itself: For this DNA, TCRdb reports the protein of a much larger clone, which diverges at residue 5, most likely from a read error; the protein presented here is translated directly from the DNA. The chain recombines TRDV2 with TRDJ1, with TRDD3 identical over 7 bases. The V and J ends lost 3 bases and 0 bases, in that order; junction bases with no gene match: 6. This CDR3 contains 15 residues. CDR1 and CDR2 (germline): GEAIGNYY, EKD. The CDR3 here is CACDSWGQYTDKLIF. In nucleotides, the CDR3 is TGTGCCTGTGACTCCTGGGGGCAGTACACCGATAAACTCATCTTT.

This clone was seen more than once but under ten times. TCRdb has a much larger clone's protein, which differs at residue 3 from the translation of this DNA, likely because of a read error; what is shown is the protein translated from the DNA. The CDR3 sequence is CAYDPVGAASKDKLIF. The DNA for the CDR3 is TGTGCCTATGACCCGGTGGGGGCCGCTTCAAAAGATAAACTCATCTTT. V usage is TRDV2 and J usage is TRDJ1; tentatively, D is TRDD3 (6 bases). The germline CDR1 and CDR2 sequences are GEAIGNYY and EKD. This CDR3 has 16 amino acids.

Regarding this clone: A far larger clone is one base from this, pointing to a likely read error. The sample has other DNA sequences that encode this CDR3 too. This chain joins TRDV2 and TRDJ1; perhaps TRDD3 as D (6 bases). Trimming stripped 1 base from V and 2 bases from J, with 22 bases between. The CDR3 contains 18 residues. Germline CDR1 GEAIGNYY, CDR2 EKD. The CDR3 is CACDTIPGDTRKTDKLIF. In DNA, the CDR3 is TGTGCCTGTGACACTATACCGGGGGACACAAGGAAAACCGATAAACTCATCTTT.

This clone counts as medium-sized (0.01 to 0.1%). This specimen includes other DNA sequences encoding the same CDR3. The V call is TRDV2, the J call TRDJ1, with TRDD3 matching 7 bases. CDR1 GEAIGNYY and CDR2 EKD come from the germline V gene. V dropped 0 bases and J dropped 0; count of bases not matched to a gene: 12. This CDR3 is 18 amino acids long. This CDR3 reads CACDTVRGDPEYTDKLIF. Written as DNA, the CDR3 is TGTGCCTGTGACACCGTTCGGGGGGATCCAGAGTACACCGATAAACTCATCTTT.

As regards this clone: With a much larger clone just one base away, this may be a read error. The identical CDR3 is also encoded by other nucleotide sequences in the sample. The J gene is TRDJ1, the V gene TRDV2, with 8 bases matching TRDD3. This CDR3 has 17 amino acids. Germline V gene lookup returns CDR1 GEAIGNYY and CDR2 EKD. The chain's CDR3 is CACDTVTGGPRTDKLIF. The CDR3 DNA reads as TGCGCCTGTGACACCGTTACTGGGGGCCCCAGGACCGATAAACTCATCTTT.

This clone has just a few counts. TCRdb attributes to this sequence the protein of a much larger clone, which differs from the DNA translation at residue 12; a read error is likely, and the protein displayed is translated from the DNA. The rearrangement links TRDV2 to TRDJ1; 8 bases match TRDD3. The CDR3 contains 16 residues. Germline CDR1 and CDR2: GEAIGNYY and EKD. The CDR3, as DNA: TGTGCCTGTGACACCCTGGGGGACTATAACACCGGTAAACTCATCTTT. This sequence encodes CACDTLGDYNTGKLIF.

This clone was found a few times. Given a much more abundant clone one base away, this may be a read error. This chain's CDR3 is CACEDLKTLGDHDKLIF. The CDR3 region has the DNA TGTGCCTGTGAAGACCTGAAAACACTGGGGGACCACGATAAACTCATCTTT. The V gene is TRDV2, the J gene TRDJ1; 9 positions match TRDD3. The CDR3 is made up of 17 amino acids. CDR1 is GEAIGNYY and CDR2 is EKD in the germline V gene. V shed 4 bases and J 4 bases; nucleotides not matched to a gene: 15.

The genes are TRDV2 and TRDJ2; 10 bases match TRDD3. Germline CDR1 GEAIGNYY, CDR2 EKD. The V segment lost 3 bases and the J segment 4 bases; nucleotides outside the gene matches: 7. This CDR3 is 16 amino acids long. CDR3 sequence: CACDLVLGDPTAQLFF. CDR3 bases: TGTGCCTGTGACCTAGTACTGGGGGATCCGACAGCACAACTCTTCTTT.

Only a few counts were recorded for this clone. A much larger clone differs by one base, so this may be a read error. The same CDR3 also results from other DNA sequences found in this sample. The chain has TRDV2 and TRDJ2; the match to TRDD3 covers 10 bases. This CDR3 has 16 residues. The junction had 8 bases not matched to a gene; V was cut back by 3 bases and J by 5 bases. From germline, CDR1 is GEAIGNYY and CDR2 EKD. The CDR3 loop is CACDSLLGDPTAQLFF. The CDR3 nucleotides are TGTGCCTGTGACTCTTTACTGGGGGATCCAACAGCACAACTCTTCTTT.

With regard to this clone: With a far larger clone one base away, a read error is the likely cause. This sample includes further DNA sequences coding for the same CDR3. The chain couples TRDV2 to TRDJ1, with D possibly matching TRDD3 (6 bases). The CDR3 has 17 amino acids. With 0 bases removed from V and 2 bases from J, the gap between germline ends came to 18 bases. The V gene's germline CDR1 is GEAIGNYY and CDR2 EKD. DNA of the CDR3: TGTGCCTGTGACACCCTGGGGCTGGGTTCTAATACCGATAAACTCATCTTT. Protein product: CACDTLGLGSNTDKLIF.

Regarding this clone: A read error is the likely source, as a far larger clone sits one nucleotide away. Different DNA sequences within this sample yield the same CDR3. The genes are TRDV2 and TRDJ1, with 9 bases that match TRDD3. The trim removed 5 bases at V and 0 bases at J, leaving 6 bases unmatched. CDR1 is GEAIGNYY and CDR2 is EKD in the germline V gene. CDR3 size: 15 residues. The CDR3 DNA reads TGTGCCTGTGCTGCGATGGGGGATAACACCGATAAACTCATCTTT. It specifies CACAAMGDNTDKLIF.

Concerning this clone itself: A far larger clone lies a single base away; this is likely a read error. Distinct nucleotide sequences in the sample also encode this CDR3. CDR3: CACDTIRRGDKYTDKLIF. Here the CDR3 DNA reads TGTGCCTGCGACACCATCCGCCGGGGGGACAAGTACACCGATAAACTCATCTTT. The rearrangement links TRDV2 to TRDJ1; D perhaps matches TRDD3 (6 bases). Looked up from germline, CDR1 is GEAIGNYY and CDR2 is EKD. The CDR3 length is 18 residues.

This clone has only a few counts. A far larger clone is just one base off, so this is likely a read error. CDR3: CACDTVVIGGYHELIF. Written as DNA, the CDR3 is TGTGCCTGTGACACGGTAGTAATTGGGGGATACCATGAACTCATCTTT. The chain is built from TRDV2 and TRDJ1, with 10 bases aligning to TRDD3. Germline CDR1 and CDR2: GEAIGNYY and EKD. The CDR3 is 16 residues long. V was pared by 1 base and J by 9 bases, with 13 bases of the junction left unmatched.

Points on this clone: TCRdb pairs this DNA with a much larger clone's protein that differs at residue 9, likely a read error; the protein shown was translated from the DNA. The chain recombines TRDV2 with TRDJ1; 7 positions match TRDD3. The V segment lost 0 bases and the J segment 3 bases; nucleotides outside the gene matches: 18. CDR1 GEAIGNYY and CDR2 EKD come from the germline V gene. The CDR3 is made up of 19 amino acids. Here the CDR3 DNA reads TGTGCCTGTGACACCGTGGGCGTACCGGGGGATCGTCTGGCCGATAAACTCATCTTT. It is translated as CACDTVGVPGDRLADKLIF.

This clone counts as medium-sized. Additional DNA sequences in this sample encode the identical CDR3. J is TRDJ1 and V is TRDV2; D is unresolved. The germline CDR1 and CDR2 sequences are GEAIGNYY and EKD. The length of the CDR3 is 15 residues. Trimming removed 3 bases from V and 7 bases from J, with 20 bases in between. The CDR3 is CACDSLVPKGAKLIF. The DNA for the CDR3 is TGTGCCTGTGACTCCCTTGTGCCGAAAGGGGCTAAACTCATCTTT.

In this sample, this clone turned up a few times. A read error may be the cause here, since a much bigger clone is one base away. The V and J genes are TRDV2 and TRDJ1, with 7 bases aligning to TRDD3. With V trimmed by 3 bases and J by 0 bases, 12 bases remained unmatched. The CDR3 length is 17 residues. In germline, CDR1 is GEAIGNYY, CDR2 EKD. CDR3: CACDPVLVGEYTDKLIF. The CDR3 DNA reads as TGTGCCTGTGACCCTGTCCTAGTGGGGGAGTACACCGATAAACTCATCTTT.

This clone was picked up a small number of times. The TCRdb record carries a much larger clone's protein, which differs from this DNA's translation at residue 3; a read error is the likely cause, and the protein listed here is the DNA translation. This chain connects TRDV2 to TRDJ1; 7 bases agree with TRDD3. The CDR3 is 19 residues long. Germline CDR1 reads GEAIGNYY; CDR2 reads EKD. The CDR3 DNA follows: TGTGCCTATGACTCCGTACTGGGGACGTACGGCCTACTCACCGATAAACTCATCTTT. It specifies CAYDSVLGTYGLLTDKLIF.

This clone was recorded a few times. A far larger clone is one nucleotide away, so this likely arose from a read error. V gene TRDV2 combines with J gene TRDJ3, with TRDD3 matching 10 bases. This CDR3 has 21 residues. V dropped 4 bases and J dropped 1; count of bases not matched to a gene: 15. Germline CDR1 and CDR2: GEAIGNYY and EKD. CDR3 region: CACEAVLGDAPGSWDTRQMFF. CDR3 coding DNA: TGTGCCTGTGAGGCCGTACTGGGGGATGCCCCCGGGTCCTGGGACACCCGACAGATGTTTTTC.

With respect to this clone: The TCRdb record carries a much larger clone's protein, which differs from this DNA's translation at residue 8; a read error is the likely cause, and the protein listed here is the DNA translation. DNA of the CDR3: TGTGCCTGTGACCCCTGGGGGAGAAGCACCGATAAACTCATCTTT. Protein: CACDPWGRSTDKLIF. The genes are TRDV2 and TRDJ1; 8 positions agree with TRDD3. CDR3 length: 15 residues. V was clipped by 3 bases and J by 1 base; unmatched bases: 6. Germline V CDR1 and CDR2: GEAIGNYY, EKD.

This clone was counted a few times. The likely explanation is a read error, given a far larger clone one base away. Different DNA sequences within this sample yield the same CDR3. The chain is built from TRDV2 and TRDJ1; tentatively, D is TRDD3 (6 bases). The CDR3 is made up of 17 amino acids. Germline CDR1 is GEAIGNYY and CDR2 is EKD. Trimming shortened V by 7 bases and J by 1 base, and 24 bases separated the two germline ends. CDR3 region: CACNLLSGEIFTDKLIF. CDR3 coding DNA: TGTGCCTGCAACCTACTATCGGGGGAAATCTTCACCGATAAACTCATCTTT.